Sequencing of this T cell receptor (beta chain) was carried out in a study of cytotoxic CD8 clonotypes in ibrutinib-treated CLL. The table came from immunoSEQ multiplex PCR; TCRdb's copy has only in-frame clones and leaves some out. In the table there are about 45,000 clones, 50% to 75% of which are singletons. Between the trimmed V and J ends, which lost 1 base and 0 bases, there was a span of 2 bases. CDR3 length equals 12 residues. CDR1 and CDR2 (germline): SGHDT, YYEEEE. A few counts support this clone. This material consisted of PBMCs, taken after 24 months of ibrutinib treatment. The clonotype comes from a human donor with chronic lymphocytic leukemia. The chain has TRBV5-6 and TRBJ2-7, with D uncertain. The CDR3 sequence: CASSLLSYEQYF. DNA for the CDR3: TGTGCCAGCAGCTTGCTCTCCTACGAGCAGTACTTC.